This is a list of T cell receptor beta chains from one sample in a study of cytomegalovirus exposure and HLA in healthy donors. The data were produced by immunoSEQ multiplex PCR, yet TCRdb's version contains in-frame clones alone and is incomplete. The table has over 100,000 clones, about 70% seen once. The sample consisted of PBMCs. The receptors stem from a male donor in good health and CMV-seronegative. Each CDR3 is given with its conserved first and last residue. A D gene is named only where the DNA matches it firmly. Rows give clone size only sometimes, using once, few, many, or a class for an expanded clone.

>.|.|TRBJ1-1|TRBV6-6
TGTGCCAGCAGTTACCCGGGACTGACGAACACTGAAGCTTTCTTT
CASSYPGLTNTEAFF
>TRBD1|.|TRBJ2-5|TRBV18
TGTGCCAGCTCTGCGACAGGGGGCCAAGAGACCCAGTACTTC
CASSATGGQETQYF
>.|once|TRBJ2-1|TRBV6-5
TGTGCCAGCAGTTACAGCCGCAACAATGAGCAGTTCTTC
CASSYSRNNEQFF
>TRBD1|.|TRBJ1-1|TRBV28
TGTGCCAGCACAATCGACAGGGCCGATTGGTTCTTT
CASTIDRADWFF
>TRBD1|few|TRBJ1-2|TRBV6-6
TGTGCCAGCAGTTCAGGACAGGGCCTCTATGGCTACACCTTC
CASSSGQGLYGYTF
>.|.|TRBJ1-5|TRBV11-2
TGTGCCAGCAGCTCCACATCCCCCCATCAGCCCCAGCATTTT
CASSSTSPHQPQHF
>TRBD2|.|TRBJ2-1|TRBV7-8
TGTGCCAGCAGCGTTCGCCAACTAGCGGGGGGCTACAATGAGCAGTTCTTC
CASSVRQLAGGYNEQFF
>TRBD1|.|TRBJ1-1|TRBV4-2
TGTGCCAGCAGCCAAGTTGGGGGACAGGGGGAGACTGAAGCTTTCTTT
CASSQVGGQGETEAFF
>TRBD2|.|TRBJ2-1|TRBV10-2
TGCGCCAGCAGCCCCGGACTAGCGCCGTACAATGAGCAGTTCTTC
CASSPGLAPYNEQFF
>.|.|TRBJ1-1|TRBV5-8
TGTGCCGGGAGGGTAATGAACACTGAAGCTTTCTTT
CAGRVMNTEAFF
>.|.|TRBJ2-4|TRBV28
TGTGCCAGCAGTGAATGGGAGGGGGGGAAAAACATTCAGTACTTC
CASSEWEGGKNIQYF
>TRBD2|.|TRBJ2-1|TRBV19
TGTGCCAGTAGTATAGCTAGCGGGGACAATGAGCAGTTCTTC
CASSIASGDNEQFF
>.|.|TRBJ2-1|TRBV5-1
TGCGCCAGCAGCTTAAAGGCAGGGAAATCTGCTCAATACAATGAGCAGTTCTTC
CASSLKAGKSAQYNEQFF
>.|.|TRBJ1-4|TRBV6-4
TGTGCCAGCAGTCAACAACCAGGTGAAAAACTGTTTTTT
CASSQQPGEKLFF
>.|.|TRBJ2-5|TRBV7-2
TGTGCCAGCAGCCCACAAGAGACCCAGTACTTC
CASSPQETQYF
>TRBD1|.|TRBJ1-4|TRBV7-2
TGTGCCAGCAGCTCGGAGGACAGGGAAGAAAAACTGTTTTTT
CASSSEDREEKLFF
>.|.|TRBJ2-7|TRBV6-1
TGTGCCAGCAGTGCCGAACTAGGACGGGGGCAGTACTTC
CASSAELGRGQYF
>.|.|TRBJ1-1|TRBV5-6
TGTGCCAGCAGCCCGGCGGGGGGGACCCTCTCGAACACTGAAGCTTTCTTT
CASSPAGGTLSNTEAFF
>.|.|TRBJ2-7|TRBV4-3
TGCGCCAGCAGCCAAGATCTTACGGGACTCTCCTACGAGCAGTACTTC
CASSQDLTGLSYEQYF
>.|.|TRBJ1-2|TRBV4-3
TGCGCCAGCAGCCAAGGGGGGGGCGCAAGCTATGGCTACACCTTC
CASSQGGGASYGYTF
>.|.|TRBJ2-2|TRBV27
TGTGCCAGCAGTTTAAAAACAGGGACCACCGGGGAGCTGTTTTTT
CASSLKTGTTGELFF
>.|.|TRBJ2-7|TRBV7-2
TGTGCCAGCAGTCCAGGGGGGATAGGGCAGTACTTC
CASSPGGIGQYF
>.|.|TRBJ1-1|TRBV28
TGTGCCAGCACCCCCACAGCAGGGAGGGCAGCTTTCTTT
CASTPTAGRAAFF
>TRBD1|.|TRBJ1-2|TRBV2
TGTGCCAGCAGTGTGGGCAGGGGGAGCGGCTACACCTTC
CASSVGRGSGYTF
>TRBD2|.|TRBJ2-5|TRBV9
TGTGCCAGCAGCGTAGGCGGGGGTGAGGAGACCCAGTACTTC
CASSVGGGEETQYF
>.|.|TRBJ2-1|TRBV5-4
TGTGCCAGCACGGGAAACTATAGAGGGGGTGAGCAGTTCTTC
CASTGNYRGGEQFF
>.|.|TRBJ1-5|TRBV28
TGTGCCAGCAGTTCGTACAGGGGCAATCAGCCCCAGCATTTT
CASSSYRGNQPQHF
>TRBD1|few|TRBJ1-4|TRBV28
TGTGCCAGCAGTCCTGGGACAGAGCTGCTCCTAAATGAAAAACTGTTTTTT
CASSPGTELLLNEKLFF
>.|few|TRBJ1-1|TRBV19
TGTGCCAGTAGTTTGGCCGGGAGCACTGAAGCTTTCTTT
CASSLAGSTEAFF
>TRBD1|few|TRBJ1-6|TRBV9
TGTGCCAGCAGCGTAACAGGGGACGGCTCACCCCTCCACTTT
CASSVTGDGSPLHF
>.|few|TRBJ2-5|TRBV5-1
TGCGCCAGCAGCCAACTGACGGGGGACGAGACCCAGTACTTC
CASSQLTGDETQYF
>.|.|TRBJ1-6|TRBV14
TGTGCCAGCAGCGCGACTGGTGATTCACCCCTCCACTTT
CASSATGDSPLHF
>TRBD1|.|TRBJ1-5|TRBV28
TGTGCCAGCAGTTTAACAGGGGGAGTCGATCAGCCCCAGCATTTT
CASSLTGGVDQPQHF
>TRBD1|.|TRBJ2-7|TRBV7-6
TGTGCCAGCAGCACAGGGACAGGGAGCTCCTACGAGCAGTACTTC
CASSTGTGSSYEQYF
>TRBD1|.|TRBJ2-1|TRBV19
TGTGCCAGTAGGTTGAGGACAGGGGTCAATGAGCAGTTCTTC
CASRLRTGVNEQFF
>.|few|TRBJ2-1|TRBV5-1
TGCGCCAGCAGCTTTGGCGGGCTCTCCTACAATGAGCAGTTCTTC
CASSFGGLSYNEQFF
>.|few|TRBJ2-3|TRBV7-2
TGTGCCAGCCGGGCGGACTACCCGACGCCAGATACGCAGTATTTT
CASRADYPTPDTQYF
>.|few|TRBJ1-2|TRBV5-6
TGTGCCAGCAGCTCCCGAGGGGGTGGCTATGGCTACACCTTC
CASSSRGGGYGYTF
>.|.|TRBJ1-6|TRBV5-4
TGTGCCAGCAGCTTCGCTGGGCGTTATAATTCACCCCTCCACTTT
CASSFAGRYNSPLHF
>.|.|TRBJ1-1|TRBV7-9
TGTGCCAGCAGCTTAGCGAAAATATCAGGGGACACTGAAGCTTTCTTT
CASSLAKISGDTEAFF
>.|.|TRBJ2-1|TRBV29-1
TGCAGCGTTGAAGATCGGTCGATGGGGCGGTACAATGAGCAGTTCTTC
CSVEDRSMGRYNEQFF
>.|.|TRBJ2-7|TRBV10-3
TGTGCCATCAGCCCCGGGGGTTCCTACGAGCAGTACTTC
CAISPGGSYEQYF